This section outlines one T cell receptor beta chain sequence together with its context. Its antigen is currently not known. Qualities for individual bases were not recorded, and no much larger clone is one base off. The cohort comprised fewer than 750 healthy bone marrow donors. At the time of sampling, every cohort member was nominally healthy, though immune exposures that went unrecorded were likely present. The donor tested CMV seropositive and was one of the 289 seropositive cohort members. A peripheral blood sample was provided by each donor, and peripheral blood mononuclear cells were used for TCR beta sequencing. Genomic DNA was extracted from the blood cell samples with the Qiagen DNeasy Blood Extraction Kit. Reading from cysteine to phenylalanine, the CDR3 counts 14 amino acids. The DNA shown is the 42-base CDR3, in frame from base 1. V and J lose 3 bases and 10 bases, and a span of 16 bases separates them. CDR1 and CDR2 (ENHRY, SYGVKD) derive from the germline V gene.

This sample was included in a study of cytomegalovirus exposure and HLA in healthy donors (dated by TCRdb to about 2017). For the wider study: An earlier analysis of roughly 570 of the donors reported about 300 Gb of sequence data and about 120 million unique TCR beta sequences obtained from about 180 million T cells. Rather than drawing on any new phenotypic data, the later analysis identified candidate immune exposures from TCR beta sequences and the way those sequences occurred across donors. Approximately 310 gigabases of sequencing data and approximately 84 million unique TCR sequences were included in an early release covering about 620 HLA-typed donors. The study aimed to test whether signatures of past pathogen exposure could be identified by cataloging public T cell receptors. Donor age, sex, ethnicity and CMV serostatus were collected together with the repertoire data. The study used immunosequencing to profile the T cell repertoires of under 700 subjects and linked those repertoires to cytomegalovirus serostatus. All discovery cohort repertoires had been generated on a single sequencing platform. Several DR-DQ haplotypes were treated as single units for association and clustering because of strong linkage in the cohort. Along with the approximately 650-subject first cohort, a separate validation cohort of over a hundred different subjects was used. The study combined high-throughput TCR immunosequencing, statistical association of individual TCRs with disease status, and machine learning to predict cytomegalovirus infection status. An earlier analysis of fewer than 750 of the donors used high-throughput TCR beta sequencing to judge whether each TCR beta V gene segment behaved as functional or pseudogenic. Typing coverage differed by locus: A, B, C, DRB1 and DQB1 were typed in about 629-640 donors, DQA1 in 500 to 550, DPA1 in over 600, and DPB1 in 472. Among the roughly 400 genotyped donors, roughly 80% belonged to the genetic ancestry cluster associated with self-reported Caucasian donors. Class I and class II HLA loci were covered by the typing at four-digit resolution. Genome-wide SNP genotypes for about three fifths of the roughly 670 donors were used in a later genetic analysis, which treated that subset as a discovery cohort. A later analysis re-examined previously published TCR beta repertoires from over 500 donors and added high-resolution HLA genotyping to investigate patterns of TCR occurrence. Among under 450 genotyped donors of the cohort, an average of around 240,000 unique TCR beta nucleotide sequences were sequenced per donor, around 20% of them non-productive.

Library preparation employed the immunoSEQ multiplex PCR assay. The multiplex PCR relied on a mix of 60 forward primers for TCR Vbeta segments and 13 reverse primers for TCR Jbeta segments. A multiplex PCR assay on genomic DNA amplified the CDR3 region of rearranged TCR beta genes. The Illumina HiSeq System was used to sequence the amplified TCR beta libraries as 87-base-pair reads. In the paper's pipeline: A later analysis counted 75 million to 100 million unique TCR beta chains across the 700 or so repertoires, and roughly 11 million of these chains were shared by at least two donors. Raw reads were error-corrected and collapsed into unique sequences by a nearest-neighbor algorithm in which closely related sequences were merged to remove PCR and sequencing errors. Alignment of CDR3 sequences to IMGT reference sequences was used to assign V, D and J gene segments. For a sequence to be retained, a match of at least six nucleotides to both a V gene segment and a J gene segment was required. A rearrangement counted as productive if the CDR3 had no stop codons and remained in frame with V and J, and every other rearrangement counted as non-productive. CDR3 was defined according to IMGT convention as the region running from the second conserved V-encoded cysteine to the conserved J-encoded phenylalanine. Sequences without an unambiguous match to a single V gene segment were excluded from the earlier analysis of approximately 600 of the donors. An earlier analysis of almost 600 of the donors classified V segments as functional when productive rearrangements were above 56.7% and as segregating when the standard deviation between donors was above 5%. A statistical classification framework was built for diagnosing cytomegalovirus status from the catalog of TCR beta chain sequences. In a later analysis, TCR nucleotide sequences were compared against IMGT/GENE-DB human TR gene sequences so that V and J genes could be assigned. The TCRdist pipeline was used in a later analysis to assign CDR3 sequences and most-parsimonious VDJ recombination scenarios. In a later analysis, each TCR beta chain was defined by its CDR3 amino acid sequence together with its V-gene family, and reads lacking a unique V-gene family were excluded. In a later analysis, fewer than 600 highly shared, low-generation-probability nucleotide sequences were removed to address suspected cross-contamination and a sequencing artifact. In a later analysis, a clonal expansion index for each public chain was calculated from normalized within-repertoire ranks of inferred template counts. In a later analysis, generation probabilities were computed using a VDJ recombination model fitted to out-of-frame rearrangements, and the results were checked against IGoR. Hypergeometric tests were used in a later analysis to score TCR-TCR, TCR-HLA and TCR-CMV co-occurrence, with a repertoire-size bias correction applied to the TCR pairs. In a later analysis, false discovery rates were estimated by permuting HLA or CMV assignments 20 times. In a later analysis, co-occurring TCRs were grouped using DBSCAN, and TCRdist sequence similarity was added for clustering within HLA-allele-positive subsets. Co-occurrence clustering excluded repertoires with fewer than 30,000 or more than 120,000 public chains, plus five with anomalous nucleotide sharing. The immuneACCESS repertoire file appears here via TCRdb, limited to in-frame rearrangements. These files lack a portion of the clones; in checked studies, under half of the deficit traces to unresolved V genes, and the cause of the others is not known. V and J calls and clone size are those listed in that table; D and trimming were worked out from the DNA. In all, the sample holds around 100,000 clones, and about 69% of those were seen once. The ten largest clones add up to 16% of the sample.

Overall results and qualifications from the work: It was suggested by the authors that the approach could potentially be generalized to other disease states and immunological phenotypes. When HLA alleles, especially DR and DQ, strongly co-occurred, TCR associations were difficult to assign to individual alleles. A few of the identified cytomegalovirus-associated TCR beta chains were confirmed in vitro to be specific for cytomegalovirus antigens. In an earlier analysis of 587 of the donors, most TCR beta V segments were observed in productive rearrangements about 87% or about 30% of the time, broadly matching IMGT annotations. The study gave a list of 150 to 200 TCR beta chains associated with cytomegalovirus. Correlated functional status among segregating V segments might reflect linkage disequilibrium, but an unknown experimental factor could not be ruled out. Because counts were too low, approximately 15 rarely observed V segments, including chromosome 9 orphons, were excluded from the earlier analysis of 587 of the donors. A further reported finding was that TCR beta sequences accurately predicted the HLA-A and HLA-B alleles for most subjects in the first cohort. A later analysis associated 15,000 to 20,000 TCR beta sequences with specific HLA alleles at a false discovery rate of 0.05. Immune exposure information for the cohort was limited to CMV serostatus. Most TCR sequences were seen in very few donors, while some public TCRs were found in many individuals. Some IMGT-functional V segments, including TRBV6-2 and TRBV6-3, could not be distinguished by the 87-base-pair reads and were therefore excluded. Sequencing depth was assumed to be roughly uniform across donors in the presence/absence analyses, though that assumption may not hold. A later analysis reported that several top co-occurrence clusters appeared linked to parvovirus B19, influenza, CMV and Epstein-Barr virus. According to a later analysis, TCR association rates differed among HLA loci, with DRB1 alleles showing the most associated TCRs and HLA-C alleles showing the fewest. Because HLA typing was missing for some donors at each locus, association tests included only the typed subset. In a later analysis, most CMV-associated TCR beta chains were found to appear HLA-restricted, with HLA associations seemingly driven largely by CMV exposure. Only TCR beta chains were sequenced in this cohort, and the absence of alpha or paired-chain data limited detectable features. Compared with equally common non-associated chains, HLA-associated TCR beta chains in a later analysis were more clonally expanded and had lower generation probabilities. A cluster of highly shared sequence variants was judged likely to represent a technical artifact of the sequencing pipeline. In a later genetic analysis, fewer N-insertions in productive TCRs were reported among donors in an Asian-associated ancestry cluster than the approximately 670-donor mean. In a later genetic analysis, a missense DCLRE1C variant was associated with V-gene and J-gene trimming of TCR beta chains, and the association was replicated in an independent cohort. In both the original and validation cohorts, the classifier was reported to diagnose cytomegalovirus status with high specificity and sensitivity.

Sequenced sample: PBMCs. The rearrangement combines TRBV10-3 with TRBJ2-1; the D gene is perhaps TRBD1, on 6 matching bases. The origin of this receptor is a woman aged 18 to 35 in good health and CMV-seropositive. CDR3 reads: CAISDRDTSDEQFF. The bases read TGTGCCATCAGTGACCGGGACACATCCGACGAGCAGTTCTTC.